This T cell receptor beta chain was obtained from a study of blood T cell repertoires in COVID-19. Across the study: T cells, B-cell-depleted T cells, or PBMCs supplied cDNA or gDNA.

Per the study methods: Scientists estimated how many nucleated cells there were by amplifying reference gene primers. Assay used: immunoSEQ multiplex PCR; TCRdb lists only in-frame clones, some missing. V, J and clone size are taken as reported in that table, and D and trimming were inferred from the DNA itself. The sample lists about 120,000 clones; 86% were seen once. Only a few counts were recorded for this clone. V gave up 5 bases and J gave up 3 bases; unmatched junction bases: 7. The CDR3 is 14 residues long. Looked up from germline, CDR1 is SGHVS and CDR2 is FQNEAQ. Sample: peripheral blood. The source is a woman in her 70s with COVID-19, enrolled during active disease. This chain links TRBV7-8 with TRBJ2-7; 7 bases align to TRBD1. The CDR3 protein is CASSPGTVNYEQYF. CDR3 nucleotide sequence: TGTGCCAGCAGCCCCGGGACAGTAAACTACGAGCAGTACTTC.